This T cell receptor beta chain was identified in a study of OX40 agonist ivuxolimab in advanced cancers. Overall study: Among those treated, three patients had partial responses, one with hepatocellular carcinoma and two with cutaneous melanoma. Regarding the study as a whole: Antigen specificity of clonally expanded peripheral T cells was not established.

Patients with autoimmune history or systemic immunosuppression were excluded. The CDR3 sequence is 15 residues long. Trimming removed 6 bases at V and 5 bases at J, with 19 bases between. Per the germline V gene, CDR1 is MNHEY and CDR2 is SVGAGI. Sequencing was performed with immunoSEQ multiplex PCR; in TCRdb, only in-frame clones are kept and a portion is missing. The sample yields tens of thousands of clones, roughly 80% seen once. Concerning this clone: Its matching antigen is unknown.

This clonotype was obtained from an adult with an advanced solid tumor such as melanoma, head and neck, liver or kidney cancer. V and J are TRBV6-5 and TRBJ1-1; D might be TRBD1 (5 bases). Sequences were derived from CD4+ or CD8+ T cells sorted from blood, sampled in a trial of the OX40 agonist ivuxolimab. The CDR3 reads CASRTWGRRGTEAFF. For the CDR3, the DNA is TGTGCCAGCAGAACGTGGGGCAGGCGAGGTACTGAAGCTTTCTTT.